A selection of T cell receptor beta chains follows, all from one sample in a study of T-cell reconstitution after alpha-beta-depleted transplantation in children. TCRdb independently ran MiXCR on the PCR reads; one entry per CDR3 protein. Among around 680,000 distinct CDR3 sequences listed, approximately 15% were seen once. Sequencing used PBMCs from the stem cell graft donor, obtained from the stem cell graft. The origin of the receptors is a human donor who donated a stem cell graft to a child with acute myeloid leukemia. The CDR3 runs from the conserved cysteine through the conserved F or W. The D gene is left open where the match is weak. Some rows mark clone size as missing; the rest say once, few, many or name a class of expanded clone.

TRBJ2-1 - TRBV5-1 few TGCGCCAGCAGCTTGTCCGGTCGGACCTACAATGAGCAGTTCTTC CASSLSGRTYNEQFF
TRBJ1-1 - TRBV2 - TGTGCCAGCAGCCCCGAGGGGTCGAACACTGAAGCTTTCTTT CASSPEGSNTEAFF
TRBJ2-6 TRBD1 TRBV13 - TGTGCCAGCAGCTCAGGGGGCAACTCTGGGGCCAACGTCCTGACTTTC CASSSGGNSGANVLTF
TRBJ2-3 TRBD1 TRBV29-1 many TGCAGCGTTGACCTCCGGGACAGGGGAATAGATACGCAGTATTTT CSVDLRDRGIDTQYF
TRBJ2-4 - TRBV7-2 - TGTGCCAGCAGCGGGGTAAACATTCAGTACTTC CASSGVNIQYF
TRBJ1-1 TRBD1 TRBV11-2 many TGTGCCAGCAGCTTGTTGACAGGGAGTAACACTGAAGCTTTCTTT CASSLLTGSNTEAFF
TRBJ2-7 - TRBV4-3 many TGCGCCAGCAGCCAAGAGGCGGCCTGGACCTACGAGCAGTACTTC CASSQEAAWTYEQYF
TRBJ2-1 - TRBV29-1 many TGCAGCGTTGAGGTATACAATGAGCAGTTCTTC CSVEVYNEQFF
TRBJ2-6 - TRBV24-1 few TGTGCCACCAGTGAGTTTGGCTCTGGGGCCAACGTCCTGACTTTC CATSEFGSGANVLTF
TRBJ2-3 - TRBV29-1 many TGCAGCGTCAACGACGGCGGGGCCGGCACAGATACGCAGTATTTT CSVNDGGAGTDTQYF
TRBJ1-5 - TRBV28 - TGTGCCAGCAGTTTATCGGGGGGTGAACAGCCCCAGCATTTT CASSLSGGEQPQHF
TRBJ1-1 - TRBV15 many TGTGCCACCAGCTTATGGACGGTGAACACTGAAGCTTTCTTT CATSLWTVNTEAFF